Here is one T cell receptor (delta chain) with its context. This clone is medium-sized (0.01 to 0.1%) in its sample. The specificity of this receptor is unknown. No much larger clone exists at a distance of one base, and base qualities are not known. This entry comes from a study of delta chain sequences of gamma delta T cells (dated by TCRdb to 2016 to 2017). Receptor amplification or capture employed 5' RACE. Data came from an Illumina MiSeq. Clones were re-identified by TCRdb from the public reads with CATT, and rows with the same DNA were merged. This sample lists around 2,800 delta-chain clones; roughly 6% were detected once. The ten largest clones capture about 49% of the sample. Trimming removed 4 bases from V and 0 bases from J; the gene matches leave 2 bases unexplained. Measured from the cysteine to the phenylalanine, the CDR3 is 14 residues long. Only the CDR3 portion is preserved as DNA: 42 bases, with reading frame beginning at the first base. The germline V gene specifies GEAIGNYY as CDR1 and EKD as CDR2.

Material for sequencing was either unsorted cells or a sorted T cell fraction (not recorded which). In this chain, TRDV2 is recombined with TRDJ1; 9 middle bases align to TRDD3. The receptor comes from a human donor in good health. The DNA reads TGTGCCTGTGATAACTGGGGGAACACCGATAAACTCATCTTT. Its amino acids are CACDNWGNTDKLIF.